This T cell receptor (beta chain) was found in a study of control samples from healthy donors and cancer patients. This CDR3 is 13 amino acids long. The V end lost 1 base, the J end lost 8 bases, and 11 bases lay between the germline ends. CDR1 SEHNR and CDR2 FQNEAQ come from the germline V gene (reference sequence). This table comes from immunoSEQ multiplex PCR, and its TCRdb copy is limited to in-frame clones, with some not included. The table has 85,000 to 100,000 clones, over 90% seen once. Sequenced material: blood. The chain employs TRBV7-9 and TRBJ1-2; D is undetermined. The receptor was isolated from a young man in good health. The CDR3: CASSLEGSWGYTF. The CDR3 DNA reads as TGTGCCAGCAGCTTAGAGGGATCTTGGGGCTACACCTTC.